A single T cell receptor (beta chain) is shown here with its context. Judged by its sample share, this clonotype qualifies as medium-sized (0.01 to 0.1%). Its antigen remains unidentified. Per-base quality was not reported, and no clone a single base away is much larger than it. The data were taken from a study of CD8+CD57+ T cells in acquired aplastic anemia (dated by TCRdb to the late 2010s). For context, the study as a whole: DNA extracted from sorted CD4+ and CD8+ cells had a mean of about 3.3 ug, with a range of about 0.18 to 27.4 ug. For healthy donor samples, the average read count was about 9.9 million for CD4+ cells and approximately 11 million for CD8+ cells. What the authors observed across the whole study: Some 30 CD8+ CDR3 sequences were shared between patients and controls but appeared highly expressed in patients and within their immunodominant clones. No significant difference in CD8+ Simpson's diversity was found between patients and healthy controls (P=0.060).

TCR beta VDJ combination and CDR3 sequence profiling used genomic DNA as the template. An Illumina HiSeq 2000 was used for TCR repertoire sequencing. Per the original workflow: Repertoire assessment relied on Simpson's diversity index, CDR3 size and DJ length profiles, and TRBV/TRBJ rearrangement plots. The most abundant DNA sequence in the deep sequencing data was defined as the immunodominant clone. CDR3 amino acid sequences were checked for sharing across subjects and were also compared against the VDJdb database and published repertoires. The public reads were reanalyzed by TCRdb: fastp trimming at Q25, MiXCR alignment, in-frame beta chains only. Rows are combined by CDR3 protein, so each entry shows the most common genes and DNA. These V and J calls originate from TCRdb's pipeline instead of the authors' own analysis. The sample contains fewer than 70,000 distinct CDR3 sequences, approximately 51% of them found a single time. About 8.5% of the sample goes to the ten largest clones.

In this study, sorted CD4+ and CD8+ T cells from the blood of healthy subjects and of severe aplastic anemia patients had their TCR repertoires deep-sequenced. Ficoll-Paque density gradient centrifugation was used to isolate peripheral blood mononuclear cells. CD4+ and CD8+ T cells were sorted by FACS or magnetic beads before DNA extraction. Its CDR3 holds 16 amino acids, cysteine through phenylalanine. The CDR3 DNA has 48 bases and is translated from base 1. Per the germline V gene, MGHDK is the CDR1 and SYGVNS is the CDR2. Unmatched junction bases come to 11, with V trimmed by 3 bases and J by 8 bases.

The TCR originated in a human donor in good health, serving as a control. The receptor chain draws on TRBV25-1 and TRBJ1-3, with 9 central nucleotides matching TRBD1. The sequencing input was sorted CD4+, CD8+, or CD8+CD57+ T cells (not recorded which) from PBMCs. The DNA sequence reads TGTGCCAGCAGTGAGGAGGACAGGGGCAAGGAGGACACCATATATTTT. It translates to CASSEEDRGKEDTIYF.